A selection of T cell receptor beta chains follows, all from one sample in a study of OX40 agonist ivuxolimab in advanced cancers. Some clones are missing from TCRdb's copy, which holds only in-frame ones; the method was immunoSEQ multiplex PCR. The sample shows about 90,000 clones, about 89% of them seen only once. The sequences come from CD4+ or CD8+ T cells sorted from blood, collected in a trial of the OX40 agonist ivuxolimab. The receptors originated from an adult with an advanced solid tumor such as melanoma, head and neck, liver or kidney cancer. CDR3s include the opening cysteine and the closing phenylalanine or tryptophan.

v_call,j_call,cdr3_aa
TRBV11-2,TRBJ2-7,CASSLASGRESGEQYF
TRBV5-1,TRBJ2-7,CASSGSRYEQYF
TRBV18,TRBJ2-3,CASSPIASAGGSTDTQYF
TRBV5-1,TRBJ2-6,CASSLYLAPSSGANVLTF
TRBV27,TRBJ1-2,CASSPLGYGYTF
TRBV7-2,TRBJ1-4,CASSLDGTNSEKLFF
TRBV28,TRBJ1-1,CASQGRAMNTEAFF
TRBV6-4,TRBJ1-4,CASVESLGGPVEKLFF
TRBV5-1,TRBJ2-3,CASSLVLASADTQYF
TRBV28,TRBJ2-7,CASSLSKGYEQYF
TRBV27,TRBJ2-2,CASQHRRETGELFF
TRBV29-1,TRBJ1-2,CSVSSGTPGGYTF
TRBV19,TRBJ2-3,CASSIPRTSGRGATDTQYF
TRBV6-1,TRBJ2-3,CASSELFSSTDTQYF
TRBV29-1,TRBJ1-1,CSVATGSGTEAFF
TRBV2,TRBJ1-2,CASSEGTSGAGGYTF
TRBV19,TRBJ2-5,CASKVQGGTQYF
TRBV4-3,TRBJ1-2,CASSLRTGGYTF
TRBV5-4,TRBJ2-1,CASSLSSGRAYNEQFF
TRBV7-3,TRBJ2-1,CASSLLGSYNEQFF
TRBV5-1,TRBJ2-2,CASSPQPSGFGELFF
TRBV19,TRBJ1-5,CASSILENSNQPQHF
TRBV28,TRBJ2-7,CASSLIWQGAYEQYF
TRBV2,TRBJ2-1,CASSEVSGPRTYNEQFF
TRBV7-9,TRBJ1-2,CASSLNTRRVDGYTF
TRBV10-3,TRBJ2-5,CATRGGGRPGNQETQYF
TRBV7-8,TRBJ2-5,CASSLRGETQYF
TRBV5-4,TRBJ2-2,CASSPRERGTGELFF
TRBV7-2,TRBJ2-5,CASSLGEVETQYF
TRBV5-1,TRBJ2-5,CASSKTGPQETQYF